This T cell receptor (beta chain) was identified during a study of T-cell memory formation after mild COVID-19 (dated by TCRdb to the early 2020s). In the study overall: TCR sequence clusters from the two donors were found to be largely donor specific. Two young, previously healthy adult volunteers made up the cohort, one male and one female. Longitudinal TCRalpha and TCRbeta repertoire sequencing tracked T-cell clones expanding and contracting after mild COVID-19 in two donors. Overall study outcomes, separate from this receptor: Whether the second-wave clones peaking on day 37 were SARS-CoV-2 specific was not confirmed. Some responding clones were found in pre-infection memory, which suggests that pre-existing cross-reactive memory T cells took part in the SARS-CoV-2 response. Only two mild cases were covered in the study, and larger cohorts including severe cases with pre-infection samples were considered necessary. Contracting CD4+ clones appeared mostly in the CM and EM memory subsets, whereas CD8+ clones were enriched in EMRA. From day 15 to 85, contracting clones showed balanced CD4/CD8 phenotypes, whereas a second wave of clones that expanded from day 15 to 37 leaned towards CD4+.

In the germline V gene, CDR1 corresponds to SGHRS and CDR2 to YFSETQ. From V the trimming removes 3 bases and from J it removes 4 bases, while the gene matches leave 8 bases of the junction unaccounted for. Spanning cysteine to phenylalanine, the CDR3 consists of 17 amino acids. Only the CDR3 DNA is retained, 51 bases long and in frame from the first base. Sequencing relied on an Illumina NovaSeq 6000. cDNA libraries for TCRalpha and TCRbeta were prepared by 5'RACE using constant-segment primers, with sample barcodes and unique molecular identifiers added. Trizol reagent was used to extract RNA from every sample. Library amplification was performed in two PCR steps, and a second sample barcode and Illumina TruSeq adapters were introduced in the second step. Libraries were sequenced on an Illumina NovaSeq with 2 x 150 bp paired-end reads. The published analysis was carried out like this. Reads were demultiplexed and collapsed into UMI-guided consensus sequences with migec v1.2.7. Using mixcr v2.1.11, UMI consensuses were aligned to TRA and TRB V and J templates and then assembled into clonotypes. Expanded or contracted clonotypes were those called significant by both edgeR and NoisET, with noise models trained on biological replicates. For edgeR calls, the thresholds were a false discovery rate-adjusted p below 0.01 and a log2 fold-change of 1. PCA with hierarchical clustering of max-normalized trajectories of the 1000 most abundant clonotypes was used as exploratory dynamics analysis. Each responding clone was given a CD4 or CD8 phenotype based on the CD4+ and CD8+ repertoires, which had been sequenced separately. TCRdb reprocessing: public reads trimmed at Q25 with fastp, clones called with MiXCR, in-frame beta chains kept. Rows matching on CDR3 protein sequence are summarized as one entry with the most common DNA and genes. These V and J calls are TCRdb output, not the study's own analysis. The sample records some 320,000 distinct CDR3 sequences, less than 20% of which are singletons. The top ten clonotypes cover about a fifth of the sample.

Ficoll-Paque density gradient centrifugation was used to isolate PBMCs. Note on this clonotype: Which antigen it targets is not known. No much larger clonotype is one base removed from it; base qualities were not supplied.

The receptor comes from a man aged 18 to 29 who had mild COVID-19 (a few samples of this study predate the infection). The sample titles of this study are shuffled in the database, so cell type and time point are left out; the donor was told from shared clones. The chain is made from TRBV5-1 and TRBJ2-3; TRBD2 matches 13 bases in the middle. Sequenced input: PBMCs or a T cell subset sorted from them (not recorded which). The DNA reads as follows: TGCGCCAGCAGCTGGGATACTAGCGGGGGGGCCTCAGATACGCAGTATTTT. This yields the protein CASSWDTSGGASDTQYF.